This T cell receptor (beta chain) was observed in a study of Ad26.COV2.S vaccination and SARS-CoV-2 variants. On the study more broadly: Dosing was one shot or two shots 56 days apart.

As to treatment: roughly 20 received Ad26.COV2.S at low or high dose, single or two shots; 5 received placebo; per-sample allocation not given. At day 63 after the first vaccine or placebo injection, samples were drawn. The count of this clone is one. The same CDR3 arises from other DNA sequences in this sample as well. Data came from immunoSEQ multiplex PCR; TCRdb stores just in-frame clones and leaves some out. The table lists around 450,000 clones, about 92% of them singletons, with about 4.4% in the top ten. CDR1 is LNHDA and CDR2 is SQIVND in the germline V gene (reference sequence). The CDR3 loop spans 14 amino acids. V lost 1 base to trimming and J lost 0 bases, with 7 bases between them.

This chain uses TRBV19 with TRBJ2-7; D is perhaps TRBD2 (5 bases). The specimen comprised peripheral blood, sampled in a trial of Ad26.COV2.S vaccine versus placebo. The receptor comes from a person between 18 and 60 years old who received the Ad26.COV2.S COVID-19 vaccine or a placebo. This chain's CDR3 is CASSIVGSSYEQYF. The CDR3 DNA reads TGTGCCAGTAGTATAGTAGGGAGCTCCTACGAGCAGTACTTC.